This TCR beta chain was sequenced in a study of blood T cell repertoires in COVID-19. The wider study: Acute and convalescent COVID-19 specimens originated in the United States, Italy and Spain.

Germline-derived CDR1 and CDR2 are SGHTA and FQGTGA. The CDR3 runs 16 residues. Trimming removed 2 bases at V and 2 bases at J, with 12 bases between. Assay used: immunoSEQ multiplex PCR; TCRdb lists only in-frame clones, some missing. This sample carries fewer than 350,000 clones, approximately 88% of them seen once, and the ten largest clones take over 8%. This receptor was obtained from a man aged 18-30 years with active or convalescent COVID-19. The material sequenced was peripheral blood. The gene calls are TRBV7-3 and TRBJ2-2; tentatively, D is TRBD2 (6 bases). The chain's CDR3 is CASSLFGGGNTGELFF. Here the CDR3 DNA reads TGTGCCAGCAGCTTATTTGGGGGAGGTAACACCGGGGAGCTGTTTTTT.